This T cell receptor beta chain was recovered during a study of T-cell reconstitution after alpha-beta-depleted transplantation in children (dated by TCRdb to 2016 to 2017). With respect to the entire study: Using TCR repertoire profiling, the study quantitatively followed how T-cell immune reconstitution unfolded in children after TCRalphabeta/CD19-depleted allogeneic hematopoietic cell transplantation. The study at large found these results: In some patients, high TCRbeta diversity at day 60 was attributed to recipient T cells and intrathymic progenitors that had survived conditioning. Over subsequent months, a decline in hyperexpanded clone frequencies was noted, and after one year, T-cell counts and TCRbeta diversity were mostly ascribed to newly produced T cells. The apparently early alphabetaT-cell count recovery about two months after transplant was reportedly dependent on only several hundred rapidly expanded clones derived from non-depleted graft cells.

Receptor amplification or capture employed PCR. Data came from an Illumina HiSeq 2500. TCR library preparation used molecular barcoding, with unique molecular identifiers applied to normalize quantification of the TCRbeta repertoire. TCRdb redid the processing of the public reads, applying fastp at Q25 and MiXCR, and retained in-frame beta chains. Entries that share a CDR3 protein sequence are merged under the most common genes and DNA. This sample holds 250,000 to 400,000 distinct CDR3 sequences; 23% were observed only once. Jointly, the top ten make up 10% to 11% of the sample. The treatment or condition label, as the study defines it: allogeneic hematopoietic cell transplantation with graft depleted of TCRalphabeta T cells and CD19 B cells. Transplant recipients were children who received TCRalphabeta/CD19-depleted allogeneic hematopoietic cell grafts. About this clonotype itself: Its target antigen remains unknown. There are no base qualities to consult, and no much larger clone falls within one base.

Compared with germline, V lacks 0 bases and J lacks 2 bases; bases without a gene match: 3. Based on the germline V gene (reference sequence), the CDR1 and CDR2 sequences are LGHDT and YNNKEL. The CDR3 spans 15 residues, from the cysteine through the phenylalanine. Just the 45-base CDR3 DNA is kept, in frame starting at base 1. The material was PBMCs, mostly from graft donor cells, obtained 180 days after TCRalphabeta/CD19-depleted stem cell transplant. The sequence links TRBV3-1 to TRBJ2-7; 8 bases in between match TRBD2. The sequence was obtained from a male patient younger than 18 who had a stem cell transplant for acute lymphoblastic leukemia, so the T cells may come from the graft donor. The nucleotides read TGTGCCAGCAGCCAAGATTGGCGGGAGGCCTACGAGCAGTACTTC. Translation gives CASSQDWREAYEQYF.